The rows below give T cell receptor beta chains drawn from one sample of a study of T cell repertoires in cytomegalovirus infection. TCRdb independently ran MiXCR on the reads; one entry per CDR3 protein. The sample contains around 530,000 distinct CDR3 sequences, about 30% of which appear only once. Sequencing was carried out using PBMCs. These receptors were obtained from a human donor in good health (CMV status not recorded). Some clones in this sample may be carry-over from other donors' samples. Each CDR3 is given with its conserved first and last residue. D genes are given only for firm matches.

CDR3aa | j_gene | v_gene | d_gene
CASSGGLAGGWGELFF | TRBJ2-2 | TRBV11-1 | TRBD2
CAEGKRGQLETQYF | TRBJ2-5 | TRBV12-3/TRBV12-4 | -
CASSLTPGGGRGTDTQYF | TRBJ2-3 | TRBV7-3 | TRBD2
CASSPQMRQGDQPQHF | TRBJ1-5 | TRBV18 | TRBD1
CASRSGGPLETQYF | TRBJ2-5 | TRBV7-2 | TRBD2
CASTAGGSDYNSPLHF | TRBJ1-6 | TRBV5-1 | -
CASSYPWTVMNTEAFF | TRBJ1-1 | TRBV6-2/TRBV6-3 | -
CASSEAPLEPYGYTF | TRBJ1-2 | TRBV27 | -
CASSLILAGVADTQYF | TRBJ2-3 | TRBV7-3 | TRBD2
CASSVGQPFTDTQYF | TRBJ2-3 | TRBV9 | -
CASRTGTNYEQYF | TRBJ2-7 | TRBV6-5 | -
CASSLTAMGGYTF | TRBJ1-2 | TRBV12-3/TRBV12-4 | -
CASSLDFHEQFF | TRBJ2-1 | TRBV5-1 | -
CASSPIRTGGTSEAFF | TRBJ1-1 | TRBV7-9 | TRBD1
CASSLAWTSGSRTGELFF | TRBJ2-2 | TRBV7-2 | TRBD2
CASSYSWGLSDTQYF | TRBJ2-3 | TRBV6-2/TRBV6-3 | -
CASSQPYYGSDNEQFF | TRBJ2-1 | TRBV14 | -
CASSLGAPYEQYF | TRBJ2-7 | TRBV7-2 | -
CASSLHREDTQYF | TRBJ2-3 | TRBV12-3/TRBV12-4 | -
CASSLAPSSYNEQFF | TRBJ2-1 | TRBV7-2 | -
CASSSSRALMYGYTF | TRBJ1-2 | TRBV7-8 | -
CASSSQRERDEQFF | TRBJ2-1 | TRBV5-1 | TRBD2
CASSLGFGEAFF | TRBJ1-1 | TRBV7-2 | -
CSALRLADYEQYF | TRBJ2-7 | TRBV20-1 | TRBD2
CASSSPTVSNYGYTF | TRBJ1-2 | TRBV28 | -
CATQGQSHEQFF | TRBJ2-1 | TRBV12-3/TRBV12-4 | TRBD1
CASSHSGWADEQFF | TRBJ2-1 | TRBV18 | -
CASSLDPAGGTLDEQFF | TRBJ2-1 | TRBV5-1 | TRBD2
CASSSRGSYTDTQYF | TRBJ2-3 | TRBV5-6 | -
CASSPSGGGRRTEAFF | TRBJ1-1 | TRBV7-9 | -